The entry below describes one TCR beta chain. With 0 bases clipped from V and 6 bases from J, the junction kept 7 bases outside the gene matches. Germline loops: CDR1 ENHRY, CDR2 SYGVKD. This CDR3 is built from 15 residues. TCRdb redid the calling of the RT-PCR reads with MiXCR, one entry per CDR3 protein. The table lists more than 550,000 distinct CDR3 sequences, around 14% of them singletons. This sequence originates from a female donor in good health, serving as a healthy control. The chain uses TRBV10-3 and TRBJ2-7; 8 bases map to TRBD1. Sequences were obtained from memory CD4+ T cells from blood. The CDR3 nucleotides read TGTGCCATCAGTGAGTCGACAGGGGCGCCTTTCGAGCAGTACTTC. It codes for CAISESTGAPFEQYF.